This paragraph covers one TCR beta chain sequence. Its specificity is not known. Trimming at V came to 2 bases and at J to 3 bases, leaving 9 bases not matched to a gene. Germline V gene lookup returns CDR1 ENHRY and CDR2 SYGVKD. This CDR3 comprises 17 residues. The source of the sample is a study of tumor-infiltrating lymphocytes in localized non-small cell lung cancer. Repertoires were generated with immunoSEQ multiplex PCR, while TCRdb's copy carries only in-frame clones and drops some. This repertoire shows approximately 13,000 clones, 55% to 70% found once; its top ten account for 9.4%. Study-level results: Only some patients had TCR sequencing, depending on available tissue. Recurrence-free survival showed no association with tumor T-cell fraction.

The chain uses TRBV10-3 and TRBJ2-5, with TRBD2 matching 10 bases. The material sequenced was lung tumor tissue. This TCR was recovered from a human donor with non-small cell lung cancer. DNA of the CDR3: TGTGCCATCAGTGAGGGGCCCTCTAGCGGGGGCAAAGAGACCCAGTACTTC. This sequence encodes CAISEGPSSGGKETQYF.